This is a list of T cell receptor beta chains from one sample in a study of T cell repertoires in cytomegalovirus infection. TCRdb itself ran the reads through MiXCR, one entry per CDR3 protein. This table holds 200,000 to 300,000 distinct CDR3 sequences, roughly 10% found once. Sequences were obtained from PBMCs. The receptors here all came from a human donor in good health (CMV status not recorded). Some clones in this sample may be carry-over from other donors' samples. Both conserved end residues are part of each CDR3. D genes are given only for firm matches. Clone size, where shown, is once, few, many, or a class for clones that have expanded.

>TRBJ2-7|TRBD2|few|TRBV6-6
TGTGCCAGCAGTCGGACTAGTTCCTACGAGCAGTACTTC
CASSRTSSYEQYF
>TRBJ2-7|TRBD2|NA|TRBV7-2
TGTGCCAGCAGCTGGGAGGGGACTAGCGTCTACGAGCAGTACTTC
CASSWEGTSVYEQYF
>TRBJ2-7|NA|many|TRBV7-9
TGTGCCAGCAGCTTACGCGGAGACGACGAGCAGTACTTC
CASSLRGDDEQYF
>TRBJ1-4|NA|few|TRBV12-3/TRBV12-4
TGTGCCAGCAGTTCTGACAGTGATGGAGAAAAACTGTTTTTT
CASSSDSDGEKLFF
>TRBJ2-7|NA|NA|TRBV12-3/TRBV12-4
TGTGCCAGCAGTTCCGGTATCGGGGAGCAGTACTTC
CASSSGIGEQYF
>TRBJ2-7|NA|few|TRBV28
TGTGCCAGCAGTTTTGGAGGACAGCCCTACGAGCAGTACTTC
CASSFGGQPYEQYF
>TRBJ1-5|NA|once|TRBV7-8
TGTGCCAGCAGCACCTTTTTTGAGGGTGTAGATCAGCCCCAGCATTTT
CASSTFFEGVDQPQHF
>TRBJ1-5|NA|many|TRBV7-2
TGTGCCAGCAGCTTAGCGGGCAGGGACATCGGTCAGCCCCAGCATTTT
CASSLAGRDIGQPQHF
>TRBJ1-6|NA|many|TRBV7-2
TGTGCCAGCGGCCCGAGGTTTGAAGGTTCACCCCTCCACTTT
CASGPRFEGSPLHF
>TRBJ2-3|NA|many|TRBV6-1
TGTGCCAGCAGTTACCAGAGTCCGGGTCGAGGCTCAGATACGCAGTATTTT
CASSYQSPGRGSDTQYF
>TRBJ1-5|TRBD1|many|TRBV5-1
TGCGCCAGCAGCTTTGGAGGGACAGGGAGCAATCAGCCCCAGCATTTT
CASSFGGTGSNQPQHF
>TRBJ2-7|NA|many|TRBV20-1
TGCAGTGCTAGAGATGAGAGGACTGCATCCTACGAGCAGTACTTC
CSARDERTASYEQYF
>TRBJ2-1|TRBD2|NA|TRBV19
TGTGCCACTCAAGAGCGGGGCTCCTCCTACAATGAGCAGTTCTTC
CATQERGSSYNEQFF
>TRBJ1-6|NA|many|TRBV7-9
TGTGCCAGCAGCTTTGAAACCAGTAATTCACCCCTCCACTTT
CASSFETSNSPLHF
>TRBJ2-1|TRBD2|NA|TRBV3-1
TGTGCCAGCAGCCTTGCTAGCGGGGACTACAATGAGCAGTTCTTC
CASSLASGDYNEQFF
>TRBJ2-3|TRBD1|many|TRBV7-2
TGTGCCAGCCAGGACAGGGACGCAGATACGCAGTATTTT
CASQDRDADTQYF
>TRBJ1-2|TRBD1|many|TRBV7-9
TGTGCCAGCAGCTCCCGGCAGGGGGCCCGTGGCTACACCTTC
CASSSRQGARGYTF
>TRBJ2-6|NA|many|TRBV7-2
TGTGCCAGCAGCATGGGACCTAGCTCTGGGGCCAACGTCCTGACTTTC
CASSMGPSSGANVLTF
>TRBJ2-7|TRBD2|many|TRBV7-2
TGTGCCAGCAGCTTACTCGGGGCTAGCGGCTCCTACGAGCAGTACTTC
CASSLLGASGSYEQYF
>TRBJ2-5|NA|few|TRBV7-9
TGTGCCAGCAGCTTAGGTAACGTCCTGGGAGAGACCCAGTACTTC
CASSLGNVLGETQYF
>TRBJ2-5|TRBD1|many|TRBV7-6
TGTGCCAGCAGCTCCAAGACAGGGACCCAAGAGACCCAGTACTTC
CASSSKTGTQETQYF
>TRBJ2-1|NA|many|TRBV6-1
TGTGCCAGCAAGACGGTAGTAAGCTCCTACAATGAGCAGTTCTTC
CASKTVVSSYNEQFF
>TRBJ2-6|NA|NA|TRBV4-1
TGCGCCAGCAGCCCCGATGGGGCCGGGAGGGCCAACGTCCTGACTTTC
CASSPDGAGRANVLTF
>TRBJ2-7|NA|NA|TRBV10-3
TGTGCCATCAGTGAGTCGTCGGGTTCCTACGAGCAGTACTTC
CAISESSGSYEQYF
>TRBJ2-7|NA|many|TRBV7-2
TGTGCCAGCAGCCGTCGACAGAGTGGCCACGAGCAGTACTTC
CASSRRQSGHEQYF
>TRBJ1-1|TRBD1|NA|TRBV5-1
TGCGCCAGCAGCCAGAGGACAGGAGGGGACACTGAAGCTTTCTTT
CASSQRTGGDTEAFF
>TRBJ2-1|TRBD2|few|TRBV19
TGTGCCAGTAGTAGGTCGGGAGGGCCATATGAGCAGTTCTTC
CASSRSGGPYEQFF
>TRBJ2-3|NA|many|TRBV7-9
TGTGCCAGCGGGGGGACGGTATCAGATACGCAGTATTTT
CASGGTVSDTQYF
>TRBJ2-3|NA|NA|TRBV5-4
TGTGCCAGCAGCTTAGGACTCGGCTCTAGCACAGATACGCAGTATTTT
CASSLGLGSSTDTQYF
>TRBJ1-1|NA|few|TRBV5-1
TGCGCCAGCAGCTTGGTGGAGGCTACTGAAGCTTTCTTT
CASSLVEATEAFF
>TRBJ1-1|NA|many|TRBV7-2
TGTGCCAGCAGCTTAGCGGGGGCGACCATGAACACTGAAGCTTTCTTT
CASSLAGATMNTEAFF
>TRBJ2-3|TRBD1|many|TRBV5-5
TGTGCCAGCAGCATACTCACCGGGACAGGGGCGGCAGATACGCAGTATTTT
CASSILTGTGAADTQYF
>TRBJ1-4|NA|NA|TRBV6-6
TGTGCCAGCATGGACCCGAGTGGCCGGGCCGAGGGTAATGAAAAACTGTTTTTT
CASMDPSGRAEGNEKLFF
>TRBJ2-1|TRBD2|many|TRBV7-2
TGTGCCAGCAGCCCCGGTGGCGGGAGGCGGTACAATGAGCAGTTCTTC
CASSPGGGRRYNEQFF
>TRBJ1-5|TRBD1|NA|TRBV6-2/TRBV6-3
TGTGCCAGCAGCGGGACAGGAACAAATCAGCCCCAGCATTTT
CASSGTGTNQPQHF
>TRBJ2-2|TRBD2|many|TRBV7-2
TGTGCCAGCAGCTCATGGACTAGCGGGGGGGCCGGGGAGCTGTTTTTT
CASSSWTSGGAGELFF
>TRBJ1-2|NA|many|TRBV19
TGTGCCAGTAGTATGGGCAGGGGCTCTACTGGCTACACCTTC
CASSMGRGSTGYTF
>TRBJ1-1|NA|many|TRBV7-4
TGTGCCAGCAGCTGGGCCCCACCGAGGGCTGAAGCTTTCTTT
CASSWAPPRAEAFF